The clone carrying this TCR beta chain was picked up one time. The target antigen is unknown. This entry comes from a study of cytomegalovirus exposure and HLA in healthy donors. Notes on the study in general: There were reportedly fewer N-insertions in an Asian-associated ancestry cluster than the approximately 670-donor mean, in a later analysis. In an earlier analysis, productive rearrangement rates for most beta V segments clustered near 87% or 30%. Later analysis found that TCR beta chains associated with HLA were more clonally expanded than other, equally common chains. According to the study, 160 or so TCR beta chains were cytomegalovirus-associated.

V shed 1 base and J 0 bases; nucleotides not matched to a gene: 7. This CDR3 contains 17 residues. Germline V gene sequence: CDR1 SGHVS, CDR2 FQNEAQ. The PCR used 60 Vbeta and 13 Jbeta primers. The data were produced by immunoSEQ multiplex PCR, yet TCRdb's version contains in-frame clones alone and is incomplete. The sample contains about 100,000 clones, roughly 75% of which appear only once. The rearrangement uses TRBV7-8 and TRBJ1-2, with TRBD1 matching over 8 bases. This sequence was found in a man aged 25-45 years in good health and CMV-seronegative. Material: PBMCs. CDR3: CASSLGTGPKSNYGYTF. The DNA of the CDR3 is TGTGCCAGCAGCTTAGGGACAGGGCCAAAATCTAACTATGGCTACACCTTC.